Listed below are T cell receptor beta chains from one sample, sequenced in a study of T-cell reconstitution after alpha-beta-depleted transplantation in children. TCRdb re-analysed the PCR reads in MiXCR, keeping a single row per CDR3 protein. The repertoire holds under 450,000 distinct CDR3 sequences, roughly 15% seen once, with around 4% in the top ten. Sequencing was performed on PBMCs, taken from the stem cell graft. These receptors were taken from a human donor who donated a stem cell graft to a child with Fanconi anemia. The CDR3 runs from the conserved cysteine through the conserved F or W. Fields, in order: J gene, D gene, V gene, clone size, CDR3 DNA, CDR3 protein. The D gene is left open where the match is weak. Some rows have no size entry. The others give once, few or many, or a class for an expanded clone.

j_call: TRBJ2-2; d_call: NA; v_call: TRBV20-1; clone_size: many; cdr3_nt: TGCAGTGCTACACCACTCCCAGGGCGTCCCACCGGGGAGCTGTTTTTT; cdr3_aa: CSATPLPGRPTGELFF
j_call: TRBJ1-2; d_call: TRBD1; v_call: TRBV5-1; clone_size: few; cdr3_nt: TGCGCCAGCAGCTCATCCGGGACAGTTCACTATGGCTACACCTTC; cdr3_aa: CASSSSGTVHYGYTF
j_call: TRBJ2-7; d_call: TRBD1; v_call: TRBV20-1; clone_size: once; cdr3_nt: TGCAGTGCGGAAACCGGGACAGGGGGCATCTACGAGCAGTACTTC; cdr3_aa: CSAETGTGGIYEQYF
j_call: TRBJ1-1; d_call: TRBD1; v_call: TRBV11-2; clone_size: few; cdr3_nt: TGTGCCAGCAGCCTGGCGACAGGGCGGGACACTGAAGCTTTCTTT; cdr3_aa: CASSLATGRDTEAFF
j_call: TRBJ1-4; d_call: NA; v_call: TRBV5-6; clone_size: NA; cdr3_nt: TGTGCCAGCAGCTTGGCTACAAGTGAAAAACTGTTTTTT; cdr3_aa: CASSLATSEKLFF
j_call: TRBJ1-1; d_call: NA; v_call: TRBV25-1; clone_size: NA; cdr3_nt: TGTGCCAGCACGGGCGTGGATTCGGCTTTCTTT; cdr3_aa: CASTGVDSAFF
j_call: TRBJ1-6; d_call: NA; v_call: TRBV7-2; clone_size: once; cdr3_nt: TGTGCCAGCAGCCCAGACACGGGTTCACCCCTCCACTTT; cdr3_aa: CASSPDTGSPLHF
j_call: TRBJ1-2; d_call: NA; v_call: TRBV9; clone_size: NA; cdr3_nt: TGTGCCAGCAGTGGGGGTGGGCATGGCTACACCTTC; cdr3_aa: CASSGGGHGYTF
j_call: TRBJ2-7; d_call: NA; v_call: TRBV10-3; clone_size: many; cdr3_nt: TGTGCCATCAGAGAGGTAGGAGGGAACGAGCAGTACTTC; cdr3_aa: CAIREVGGNEQYF
j_call: TRBJ1-6; d_call: NA; v_call: TRBV6-5; clone_size: many; cdr3_nt: TGTGCCAGCAGGATCCCGGGTGGTGCTTCACCCCTCCACTTT; cdr3_aa: CASRIPGGASPLHF
j_call: TRBJ2-1; d_call: TRBD2; v_call: TRBV7-6; clone_size: few; cdr3_nt: TGTGCCAGCAGCTCGTTAGCGGGGGGCGACTACAATGAGCAGTTCTTC; cdr3_aa: CASSSLAGGDYNEQFF
j_call: TRBJ1-1; d_call: NA; v_call: TRBV20-1; clone_size: few; cdr3_nt: TGCAGTGTTCGAGAGGGGACAAGAGAAGCTTTCTTT; cdr3_aa: CSVREGTREAFF
j_call: TRBJ1-6; d_call: NA; v_call: TRBV6-1; clone_size: NA; cdr3_nt: TGTGCCAGCAGTGAAGGGGCAGCCAATTCACCCCTCCACTTT; cdr3_aa: CASSEGAANSPLHF
j_call: TRBJ2-7; d_call: NA; v_call: TRBV5-6; clone_size: NA; cdr3_nt: TGTGCCAGCAGCTGGAGGGGGCGAAACGAGCAGTACTTC; cdr3_aa: CASSWRGRNEQYF
j_call: TRBJ2-1; d_call: TRBD2; v_call: TRBV3-1; clone_size: few; cdr3_nt: TGTGCCAGCAGCCAGAGGGCGGGGGGAAGTGAGCAGTTCTTC; cdr3_aa: CASSQRAGGSEQFF
j_call: TRBJ2-1; d_call: TRBD2; v_call: TRBV11-2; clone_size: few; cdr3_nt: TGTGCCAGCAGCTTCACTAGCGGGGGGGAGGGAGAGCAGTTCTTC; cdr3_aa: CASSFTSGGEGEQFF
j_call: TRBJ2-5; d_call: NA; v_call: TRBV5-5; clone_size: many; cdr3_nt: TGTGCCAGCAGCTTGCAGGGGATGGGGCATGAGACCCAGTACTTC; cdr3_aa: CASSLQGMGHETQYF
j_call: TRBJ2-7; d_call: TRBD2; v_call: TRBV7-9; clone_size: many; cdr3_nt: TGTGCCAGCAGCCACGAAGTTGGGGGGGTCGGCGAGCAGTACTTC; cdr3_aa: CASSHEVGGVGEQYF
j_call: TRBJ1-1; d_call: NA; v_call: TRBV20-1; clone_size: NA; cdr3_nt: TGCAGTGCCACCCCTACGGAACGGGCCGGTTGGTTGGGCTTGGGCACTGAAGCTTTCTTT; cdr3_aa: CSATPTERAGWLGLGTEAFF
j_call: TRBJ1-1; d_call: NA; v_call: TRBV20-1; clone_size: many; cdr3_nt: TGCAGTGCTTACTTCGGCAGGGTGGAAGCTTTCTTT; cdr3_aa: CSAYFGRVEAFF
j_call: TRBJ1-1; d_call: NA; v_call: TRBV12-3/TRBV12-4; clone_size: NA; cdr3_nt: TGTGCCAGCACCTTCAGAGTGAACACTGAAGCTTTCTTT; cdr3_aa: CASTFRVNTEAFF
j_call: TRBJ1-3; d_call: TRBD1; v_call: TRBV6-1; clone_size: few; cdr3_nt: TGTGCCAGCAGGAAGACAGGGGGCAAAGACTCTGGAAACACCATATATTTT; cdr3_aa: CASRKTGGKDSGNTIYF
j_call: TRBJ1-6; d_call: NA; v_call: TRBV12-3/TRBV12-4; clone_size: NA; cdr3_nt: TGTGCCAGCACCTTTAACGGGGGCTCCTATAATTCACCCCTCCACTTT; cdr3_aa: CASTFNGGSYNSPLHF
j_call: TRBJ1-1; d_call: NA; v_call: TRBV6-1; clone_size: NA; cdr3_nt: TGTGCCAGCAGTGACCCGGGCAGCAACACTGAAGCTTTCTTT; cdr3_aa: CASSDPGSNTEAFF
j_call: TRBJ1-2; d_call: NA; v_call: TRBV6-5; clone_size: many; cdr3_nt: TGTGCCAGCAGTTACTCATCCGGTAGCTATGGCTACACCTTC; cdr3_aa: CASSYSSGSYGYTF
j_call: TRBJ1-6; d_call: NA; v_call: TRBV12-3/TRBV12-4; clone_size: few; cdr3_nt: TGTGCCAGCAGCCAGGGACTCTTCCTCCACTTT; cdr3_aa: CASSQGLFLHF
j_call: TRBJ2-5; d_call: TRBD1; v_call: TRBV30; clone_size: NA; cdr3_nt: TGTGCCTATTTACCCCGGGACAGGGAGACCCAGTACTTC; cdr3_aa: CAYLPRDRETQYF
j_call: TRBJ2-2; d_call: NA; v_call: TRBV6-2/TRBV6-3; clone_size: many; cdr3_nt: TGTGCCAGCAGCCGGTCGACTAACACCGGGGAGCTGTTTTTT; cdr3_aa: CASSRSTNTGELFF
j_call: TRBJ2-1; d_call: NA; v_call: TRBV4-3; clone_size: few; cdr3_nt: TGCGCCAGCAGCCAAGATAATTTGGGCAGGGCCAACAATGAGCAGTTCTTC; cdr3_aa: CASSQDNLGRANNEQFF
j_call: TRBJ2-3; d_call: NA; v_call: TRBV7-8; clone_size: NA; cdr3_nt: TGTGCCAGCAGCTGGTCTCACACAGATACGCAGTATTTT; cdr3_aa: CASSWSHTDTQYF
j_call: TRBJ2-5; d_call: NA; v_call: TRBV7-9; clone_size: few; cdr3_nt: TGTGCCAGCAGCTTTTCCGGGACAAGCCAAGAGACCCAGTACTTC; cdr3_aa: CASSFSGTSQETQYF
j_call: TRBJ1-1; d_call: NA; v_call: TRBV27; clone_size: few; cdr3_nt: TGTGCCAGCAGTTTCCAAAAGAACACTGAAGCTTTCTTT; cdr3_aa: CASSFQKNTEAFF
j_call: TRBJ1-2; d_call: NA; v_call: TRBV20-1; clone_size: few; cdr3_nt: TGCAGTGCTAGAAATAACGTGTATGGCTACACCTTC; cdr3_aa: CSARNNVYGYTF
j_call: TRBJ2-1; d_call: NA; v_call: TRBV24-1; clone_size: NA; cdr3_nt: TGTGCCACCAGAGACAGCTACAATGAGCAGTTCTTC; cdr3_aa: CATRDSYNEQFF